The 14 T cell receptor beta chains listed next were all sequenced from one sample in a study of beta chain features in type 1 diabetes. The study, taken as a whole, reports: Among patients with Type 1 diabetes, TCRB CDR3s were moderately but significantly shorter in every one of the four CD4+ subsets.

Expressed TCRB transcripts got sequenced, as all isolated RNA was reverse transcribed. Clones were sequenced by immunoSEQ multiplex PCR, and TCRdb holds only the in-frame ones, with some missing. The table includes more than 300,000 clones, around a tenth detected once. Their specific antigens are unknown. The sequenced material came from central memory CD4+ T cells from blood. These receptors all stem from a man between 25 and 39 years old with type 1 diabetes.

This clone was recorded a few times. For the CDR3, the DNA is TGCGCCAACCACTGGGGGAAGGGACAAAGAAGGTACGAGCAGTACTTC. This translates into CANHWGKGQRRYEQYF. V usage is TRBV5-1 and J usage is TRBJ2-7; the D gene is possibly TRBD1 (6 bases). The germline V gene has CDR1 SGHRS and CDR2 YFSETQ. The CDR3 is 16 amino acids. Trimming cost V 9 bases and J 4 bases, with 26 bases left between them.

The sample holds a few counts of this clone. V usage is TRBV30 and J usage is TRBJ2-7, with D possibly TRBD2 on 6 matching bases. Germline V gene data show CDR1 as GTSNPN and CDR2 as SVGIG (reference sequence). This CDR3 has 12 amino acids. V lost 8 bases to trimming and J lost 6 bases, with 17 bases between them. DNA of the CDR3: TGTGCCGGGGGGAGCCGATTTGCCGAGCAGTACTTC. Residues: CAGGSRFAEQYF. Complete variable domain (other parts from reference TRBV30 and TRBJ2-7): SQTIHQWPATLVQPVGSPLSLECTVEGTSNPNLYWYRQAAGRGLQLLFYSVGIGQISSEVPQNLSASRPQDRQFILSSKKLLLSDSGFYLCAGGSRFAEQYFGPGTRLTVT.

The chain joins TRBV7-8 to TRBJ1-2; the D is unclear. This CDR3 is built from 14 residues. The ends were cut back, 1 base at V and 4 bases at J, with 10 bases in the middle. Germline CDR1 SGHVS, CDR2 FQNEAQ. The CDR3 reads CASSLGRVSYGYTF. The CDR3 nucleotides are TGTGCCAGCAGCTTAGGAAGGGTTTCCTATGGCTACACCTTC.

This clone was counted only a few times. This chain connects TRBV30 to TRBJ2-5, with TRBD1 identical over 8 bases. Germline V CDR1 and CDR2: GTSNPN, SVGIG (reference sequence). The J segment lost 4 bases and the V segment lost 3 bases, leaving 7 bases of the junction unmatched. The CDR3 totals 14 residues. The CDR3 sequence: CAWSKTGARETQYF. The CDR3 coding sequence is TGTGCCTGGAGCAAGACAGGGGCGAGAGAGACCCAGTACTTC.

The chain couples TRBV28 to TRBJ1-1; no clear D. CDR1 is MDHEN and CDR2 is SYDVKM in the germline V gene. Trimming removed 7 bases from V and 8 bases from J, with 17 bases in between. This CDR3 contains 13 residues. CDR3: CASTETRTGEAFF. CDR3 sequence (DNA): TGTGCCAGCACTGAGACTCGGACGGGAGAAGCTTTCTTT.

This clone has a handful of counts. The chain recombines TRBV7-2 with TRBJ2-7; tentatively, D is TRBD1 or TRBD2 (7 bases each). V was cut by 1 base and J by 2 bases, with 18 bases left in between. The CDR3 length is 17 residues. Germline V gene lookup returns CDR1 SGHTA and CDR2 FQGNSA. The CDR3, as DNA: TGTGCCAGCAGCTTAGTGGTTTCAGGGGGAGGGACCTACGAGCAGTACTTC. Its protein is CASSLVVSGGGTYEQYF.

The V and J genes are TRBV4-2 and TRBJ2-3; D possibly corresponds to TRBD2 (5 bases). Germline lookup yields CDR1 LGHNA and CDR2 YNFKEQ. Between the trimmed V and J ends, which lost 4 bases and 6 bases, there was a span of 17 bases. This CDR3 is 15 amino acids long. The DNA of the CDR3 is TGTGCCAGCAGCCCGTGGACGGGAAAAGGGGATACGCAGTATTTT. It specifies CASSPWTGKGDTQYF.

The V call is TRBV9, the J call TRBJ2-2; 8 bases line up with TRBD1. The V gene's germline CDR1 is SGDLS and CDR2 YYNGEE. The CDR3 is 15 residues long. The V segment lost 3 bases and the J segment 5 bases; nucleotides outside the gene matches: 6. This CDR3 is CASSGAGGQTGELFF. The CDR3 DNA reads as TGTGCCAGCAGCGGTGCAGGGGGCCAGACCGGGGAGCTGTTTTTT. Full variable domain (missing parts from reference TRBV9 and TRBJ2-2): DSGVTQTPKHLITATGQRVTLRCSPRSGDLSVYWYQQSLDQGLQFLIQYYNGEERAKGNILERFSAQQFPDLHSELNLSSLELGDSALYFCASSGAGGQTGELFFGEGSRLTVL.

The chain uses TRBV7-9 and TRBJ2-1; D is ambiguous. The CDR3 spans 14 residues. Trimming took off 0 bases at V and 3 bases at J, with 6 bases between the two ends. The V gene's germline CDR1 is SEHNR and CDR2 FQNEAQ (reference sequence). The CDR3 coding sequence is TGTGCCAGCAGCTTAGCGGCTGACTACAATGAGCAGTTCTTC. Its protein product is CASSLAADYNEQFF.

This clone was picked up a small number of times. The chain's CDR3 is CASSFGQGAGEQYF. The CDR3 DNA reads TGCGCCAGCAGCTTCGGACAGGGGGCAGGAGAGCAGTACTTC. The chain carries TRBV5-1 and TRBJ2-7, with TRBD1 identical over 11 bases. The germline gives CDR1 SGHRS, CDR2 YFSETQ. V shed 2 bases, J shed 7 bases, and the junction held 5 bases outside the gene matches. The CDR3 sequence is 14 residues long.

V is TRBV19 and J is TRBJ1-5; 8 bases are a match to TRBD1. V trimming: 0 bases; J trimming: 6 bases; junction bases outside the gene matches: 4. Germline CDR1 is LNHDA and CDR2 is SQIVND (reference sequence). The CDR3 totals 15 residues. The CDR3 is CASSIEATGAQPQHF. In DNA, the CDR3 is TGTGCCAGTAGTATAGAGGCGACAGGGGCTCAGCCCCAGCATTTT.

This clone came up a few times. Other DNA sequences in this specimen translate into the identical CDR3. The J gene is TRBJ1-2, the V gene TRBV5-1, with D unclear. CDR3 length equals 14 residues. V shed 0 bases and J shed 2 bases, with 8 bases lying between them. Germline CDR1 reads SGHRS; CDR2 reads YFSETQ. CDR3 loop: CASSLGTENYGYTF. The CDR3 bases are TGCGCCAGCAGCTTGGGGACGGAGAACTATGGCTACACCTTC. The whole variable domain, filled in from reference TRBV5-1 and TRBJ1-2, reads KAGVTQTPRYLIKTRGQQVTLSCSPISGHRSVSWYQQTPGQGLQFLFEYFSETQRNKGNFPGRFSGRQFSNSRSEMNVSTLELGDSALYLCASSLGTENYGYTFGSGTRLTVV.

Only a few counts were recorded for this clone. At the DNA level, this CDR3 is encoded by other sequences in the same sample as well. The V and J genes are TRBV20-1 and TRBJ2-5; no clear D. Trimming took 0 bases from V and 4 from J, leaving 0 bases between them. Germline-derived CDR1 and CDR2 are DFQATT and SNEGSKA (reference sequence). The CDR3 runs 10 residues. The CDR3 loop is CSAREETQYF. CDR3 nucleotides: TGCAGTGCTAGAGAAGAGACCCAGTACTTC.

There are many counts of this clone. The chain couples TRBV7-9 to TRBJ2-7; either TRBD1 or TRBD2 may fit D (5 bases each). V was shortened by 4 bases and J by 3 bases, with 16 bases between the two germline ends. This CDR3 comprises 15 residues. Germline-derived CDR1 and CDR2 are SEHNR and FQNEAQ (reference sequence). The DNA for the CDR3 is TGTGCCAGCAGCTCATGGGTGGGGGACCTCTACGAGCAGTACTTC. Amino acid sequence: CASSSWVGDLYEQYF.